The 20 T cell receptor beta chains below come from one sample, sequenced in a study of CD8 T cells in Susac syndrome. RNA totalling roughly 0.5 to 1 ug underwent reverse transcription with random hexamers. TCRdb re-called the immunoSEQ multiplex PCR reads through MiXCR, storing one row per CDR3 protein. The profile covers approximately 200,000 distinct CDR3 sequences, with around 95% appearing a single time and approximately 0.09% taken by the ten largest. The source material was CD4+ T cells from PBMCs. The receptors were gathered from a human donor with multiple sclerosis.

The CDR3 reads CSVLKRAASTDTQYF. For the CDR3, the DNA is TGCAGCGTTCTCAAGCGGGCTGCTAGCACAGATACGCAGTATTTT. The chain links TRBV29-1 to TRBJ2-3; a possible D gene is TRBD2 (6 bases). CDR1 and CDR2 (germline): SQVTM, ANQGSEA. Trimming removed 5 bases at V and 0 bases at J, with 15 bases between. There are 15 residues in the CDR3.

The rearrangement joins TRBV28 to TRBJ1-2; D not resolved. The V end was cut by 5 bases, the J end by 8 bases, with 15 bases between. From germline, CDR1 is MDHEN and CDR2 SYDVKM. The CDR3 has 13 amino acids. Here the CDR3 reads CASSPRYPPGYTF. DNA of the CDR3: TGTGCCAGCAGTCCCCGGTACCCCCCGGGCTACACCTTC.

CDR3 in DNA: TGTGCCAGCAGCCAAGATTTCTCTAAGTCGGGCAGCTCCTACAATGAGCAGTTCTTC. Translating gives CASSQDFSKSGSSYNEQFF. The chain employs TRBV3-1 and TRBJ2-1; D not certain. The CDR3 has 19 residues. CDR1 and CDR2 from the germline V gene are LGHDT and YNNKEL (reference sequence). V lost 0 bases to trimming and J lost 0 bases, with 18 bases between them.

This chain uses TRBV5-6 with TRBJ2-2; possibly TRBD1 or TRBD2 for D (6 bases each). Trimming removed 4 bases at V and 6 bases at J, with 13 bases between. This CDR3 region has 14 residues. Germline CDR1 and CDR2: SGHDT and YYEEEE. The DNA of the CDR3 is TGTGCCAGCAGCCTGGACTACAGGGCCGGGGAGCTGTTTTTT. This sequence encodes CASSLDYRAGELFF.

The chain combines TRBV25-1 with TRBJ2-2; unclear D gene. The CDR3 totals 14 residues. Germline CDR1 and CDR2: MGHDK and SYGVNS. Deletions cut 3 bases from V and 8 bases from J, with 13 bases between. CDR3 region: CASSEASPRGELFF. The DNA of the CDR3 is TGTGCCAGCAGTGAGGCATCACCTCGGGGGGAGCTGTTTTTT.

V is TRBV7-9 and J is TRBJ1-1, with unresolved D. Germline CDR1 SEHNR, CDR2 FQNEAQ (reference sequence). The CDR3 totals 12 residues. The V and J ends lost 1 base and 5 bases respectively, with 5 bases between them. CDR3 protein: CASSLDLTEAFF. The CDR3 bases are TGTGCCAGCAGCTTAGACCTTACTGAAGCTTTCTTT.

CDR3 region: CASSFGPHTYEQYF. For the CDR3, the DNA is TGTGCCAGCAGCTTTGGGCCGCATACCTACGAGCAGTACTTC. V usage is TRBV7-3 and J usage is TRBJ2-7; D is uncertain. V was trimmed by 3 bases and J by 2 bases, leaving 11 bases between them. This CDR3 spans 14 amino acids. Germline-derived CDR1 and CDR2 are SGHTA and FQGTGA.

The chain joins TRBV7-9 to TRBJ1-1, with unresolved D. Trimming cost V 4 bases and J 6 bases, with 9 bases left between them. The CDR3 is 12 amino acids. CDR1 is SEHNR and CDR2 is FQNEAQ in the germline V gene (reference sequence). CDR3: CASSSSGPEAFF. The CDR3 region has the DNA TGTGCCAGCAGCTCGAGCGGGCCTGAAGCTTTCTTT. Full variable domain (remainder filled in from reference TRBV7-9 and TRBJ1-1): DTGVSQNPRHKITKRGQNVTFRCDPISEHNRLYWYRQTLGQGPEFLTYFQNEAQLEKSRLLSDRFSAERPKGSFSTLEIQRTEQGDSAMYLCASSSSGPEAFFGQGTRLTVV.

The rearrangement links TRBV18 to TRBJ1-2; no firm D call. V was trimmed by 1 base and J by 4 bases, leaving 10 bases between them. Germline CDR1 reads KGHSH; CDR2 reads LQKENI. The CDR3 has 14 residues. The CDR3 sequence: CASSPRADTYGYTF. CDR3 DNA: TGTGCCAGCTCACCACGGGCAGACACCTATGGCTACACCTTC. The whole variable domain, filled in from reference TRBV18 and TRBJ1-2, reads NAGVMQNPRHLVRRRGQEARLRCSPMKGHSHVYWYRQLPEEGLKFMVYLQKENIIDESGMPKERFSAEFPKEGPSILRIQQVVRGDSAAYFCASSPRADTYGYTFGSGTRLTVV.

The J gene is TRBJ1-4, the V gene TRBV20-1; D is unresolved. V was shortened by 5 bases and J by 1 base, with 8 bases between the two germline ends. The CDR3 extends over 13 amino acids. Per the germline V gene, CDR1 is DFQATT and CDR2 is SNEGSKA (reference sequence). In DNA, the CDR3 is TGCAGTGCTCTACAGCTAACTAATGAAAAACTGTTTTTT. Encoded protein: CSALQLTNEKLFF.

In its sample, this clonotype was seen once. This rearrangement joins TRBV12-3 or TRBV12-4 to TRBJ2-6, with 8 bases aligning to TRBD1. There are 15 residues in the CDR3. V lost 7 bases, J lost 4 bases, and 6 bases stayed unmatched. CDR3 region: CASTTGQAGANVLTF. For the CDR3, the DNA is TGTGCCAGCACCACGGGACAGGCGGGGGCCAACGTCCTGACTTTC.

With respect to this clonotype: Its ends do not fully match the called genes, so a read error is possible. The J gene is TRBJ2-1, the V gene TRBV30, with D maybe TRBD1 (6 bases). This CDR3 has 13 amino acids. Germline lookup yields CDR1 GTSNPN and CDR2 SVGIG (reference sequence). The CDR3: CGWGPGIYNEQFF. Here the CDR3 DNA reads TGTGGCTGGGGGCCGGGGATATACAATGAGCAGTTCTTC.

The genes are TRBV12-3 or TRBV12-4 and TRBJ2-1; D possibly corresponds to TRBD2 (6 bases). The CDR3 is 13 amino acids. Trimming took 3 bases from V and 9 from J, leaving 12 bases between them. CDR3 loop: CASSFWGEAEQFF. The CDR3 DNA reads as TGTGCCAGCAGTTTCTGGGGGGAGGCTGAGCAGTTCTTC.

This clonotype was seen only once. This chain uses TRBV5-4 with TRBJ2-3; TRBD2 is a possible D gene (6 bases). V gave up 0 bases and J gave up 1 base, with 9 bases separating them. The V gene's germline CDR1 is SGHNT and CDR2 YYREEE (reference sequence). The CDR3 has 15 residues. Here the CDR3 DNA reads TGTGCCAGCAGCTTGGCGGACTACCGCACAGATACGCAGTATTTT. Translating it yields CASSLADYRTDTQYF.

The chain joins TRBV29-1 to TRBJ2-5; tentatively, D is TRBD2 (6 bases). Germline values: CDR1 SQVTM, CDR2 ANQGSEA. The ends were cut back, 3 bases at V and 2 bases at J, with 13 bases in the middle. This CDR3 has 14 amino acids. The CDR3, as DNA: TGCAGCGTTGATGTAGATCGGGGGCAAGAGACCCAGTACTTC. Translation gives CSVDVDRGQETQYF. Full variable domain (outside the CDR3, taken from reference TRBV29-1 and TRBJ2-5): SAVISQKPSRDICQRGTSLTIQCQVDSQVTMMFWYRQQPGQSLTLIATANQGSEATYESGFVIDKFPISRPNLTFSTLTVSNMSPEDSSIYLCSVDVDRGQETQYFGPGTRLLVL.

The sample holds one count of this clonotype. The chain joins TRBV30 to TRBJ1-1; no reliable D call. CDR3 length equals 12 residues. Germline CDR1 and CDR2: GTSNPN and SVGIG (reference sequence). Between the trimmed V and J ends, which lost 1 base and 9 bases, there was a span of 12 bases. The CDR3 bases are TGTGCCTGGAGTGGTGCCCTCCCCCAAGCTTTCTTT. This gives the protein CAWSGALPQAFF.

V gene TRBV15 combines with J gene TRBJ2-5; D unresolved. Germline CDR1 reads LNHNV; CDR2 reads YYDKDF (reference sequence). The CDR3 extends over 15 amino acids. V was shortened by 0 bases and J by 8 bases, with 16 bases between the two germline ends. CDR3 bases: TGTGCCACCAGCAGAGATCTCGCATCCATAAGTACCCAGTACTTC. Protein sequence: CATSRDLASISTQYF.

CDR3 in DNA: TGTGCCATCGCAGGGGCCGGCAATCAGCCCCAGCATTTT. Translated, it gives CAIAGAGNQPQHF. The rearrangement links TRBV10-3 to TRBJ1-5; weak D call: TRBD1 (6 bases). From germline, CDR1 is ENHRY and CDR2 SYGVKD. V lost 8 bases and J 2 bases, leaving 10 bases between the germline ends. The CDR3 loop spans 13 amino acids.

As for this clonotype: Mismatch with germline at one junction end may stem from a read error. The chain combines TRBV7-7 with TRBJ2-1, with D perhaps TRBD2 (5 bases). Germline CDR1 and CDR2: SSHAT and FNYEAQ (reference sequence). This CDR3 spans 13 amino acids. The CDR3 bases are TGTGCTAGCAGCTTGCAGGCGGGCAATGAGCAGTTCTTC. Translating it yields CASSLQAGNEQFF.

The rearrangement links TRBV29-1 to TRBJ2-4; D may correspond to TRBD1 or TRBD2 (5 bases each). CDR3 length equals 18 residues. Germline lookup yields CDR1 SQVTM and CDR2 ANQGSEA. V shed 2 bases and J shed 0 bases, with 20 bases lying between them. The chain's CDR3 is CSVEKSVGGSIAKNIQYF. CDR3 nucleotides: TGCAGCGTTGAAAAGTCGGTTGGGGGATCCATAGCCAAAAACATTCAGTACTTC.